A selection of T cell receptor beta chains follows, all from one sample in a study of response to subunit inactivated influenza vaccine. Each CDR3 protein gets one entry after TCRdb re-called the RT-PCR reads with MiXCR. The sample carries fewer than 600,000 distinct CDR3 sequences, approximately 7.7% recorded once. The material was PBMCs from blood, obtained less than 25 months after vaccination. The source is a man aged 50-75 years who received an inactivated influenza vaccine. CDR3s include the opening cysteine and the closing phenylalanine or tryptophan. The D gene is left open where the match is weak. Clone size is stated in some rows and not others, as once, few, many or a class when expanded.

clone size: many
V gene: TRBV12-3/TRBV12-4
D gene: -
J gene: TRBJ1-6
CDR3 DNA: TGTGCCAGCAGTTCCACAGGGAATTCACCCCTCCACTTT
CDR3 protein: CASSSTGNSPLHF

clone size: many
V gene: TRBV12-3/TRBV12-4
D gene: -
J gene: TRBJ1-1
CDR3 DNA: TGTGCCAGCAGTTTTGAGAGTTGGGGTGAAGCTTTCTTT
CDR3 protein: CASSFESWGEAFF

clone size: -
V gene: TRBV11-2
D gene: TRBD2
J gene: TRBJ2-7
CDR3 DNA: TGTGCCAGCAGCCCATATCTAGCGGGAGGGCCTTACGAGCAGTACTTC
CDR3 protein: CASSPYLAGGPYEQYF

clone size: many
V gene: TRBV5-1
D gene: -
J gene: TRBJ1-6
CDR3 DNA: TGCGCCAGCAGAAAGGGTATACTAGATAATTCACCCCTCCACTTT
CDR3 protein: CASRKGILDNSPLHF

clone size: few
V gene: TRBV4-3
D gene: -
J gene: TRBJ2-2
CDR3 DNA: TGCGCCAGCAGCCAAGATCAACGGGTCACCGGGGAGCTGTTTTTT
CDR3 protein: CASSQDQRVTGELFF

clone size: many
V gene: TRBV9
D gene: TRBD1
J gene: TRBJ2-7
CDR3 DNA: TGTGCCAGCAGCGTAGCTTCGGGACAGAGCTACGAGCAGTACTTC
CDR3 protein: CASSVASGQSYEQYF

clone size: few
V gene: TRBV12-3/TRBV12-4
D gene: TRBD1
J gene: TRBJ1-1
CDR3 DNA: TGTGCCAGCACCTACCGGGACAGGGGGTGGACTGAAGCTTTCTTT
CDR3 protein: CASTYRDRGWTEAFF

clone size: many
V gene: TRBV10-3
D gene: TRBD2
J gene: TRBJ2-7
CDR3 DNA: TGTGCCATCACCCAGCGGGAGGGGGGCGAGCAGTACTTC
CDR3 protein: CAITQREGGEQYF

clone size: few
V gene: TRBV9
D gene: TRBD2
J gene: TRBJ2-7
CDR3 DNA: TGTGCCAGCAGCGCCGGGGGACTAGCGGGGACATACGAGCAGTACTTC
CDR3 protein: CASSAGGLAGTYEQYF

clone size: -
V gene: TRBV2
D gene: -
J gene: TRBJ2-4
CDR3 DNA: TGTGCCAGCAGGATATACAGGGACCCAGCCAAAAACATTCAGTACTTC
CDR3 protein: CASRIYRDPAKNIQYF

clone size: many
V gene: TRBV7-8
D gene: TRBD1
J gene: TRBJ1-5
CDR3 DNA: TGTGCCAGCAGATCGGACAGGGGACAGCCCCAGCATTTT
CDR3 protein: CASRSDRGQPQHF

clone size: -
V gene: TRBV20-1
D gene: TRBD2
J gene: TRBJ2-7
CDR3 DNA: TGCAGTGCTAGAGCCCCGGGACTAGCGGCCTACGAGCAGTACTTC
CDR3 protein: CSARAPGLAAYEQYF

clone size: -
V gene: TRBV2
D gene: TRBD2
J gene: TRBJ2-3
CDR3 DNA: TGTGCCAGCAGTGACGGGACTAGCGGGATCACAGATACGCAGTATTTT
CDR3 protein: CASSDGTSGITDTQYF